These 24 T cell receptor beta chains originate from one sample sequenced in a study of blood T cell repertoires in COVID-19. The protocol was immunoSEQ multiplex PCR, while the TCRdb copy is restricted to in-frame clones and leaves out a portion. This sample yields 70,000 to 85,000 clones, of which 82% are seen a single time; less than 25% belongs to the top ten. The sequencing input was peripheral blood. These receptors all stem from a human donor in a cohort sampled during active COVID-19.

This clone occurred a few times. This chain uses TRBV5-1 with TRBJ1-1; no clear D. There are 15 residues in the CDR3. Between the trimmed V and J ends, which lost 1 base and 0 bases, there was a span of 10 bases. In germline, CDR1 is SGHRS, CDR2 YFSETQ. CDR3 nucleotide sequence: TGCGCCAGCAGCTTGAACCCCAGATTGAACACTGAAGCTTTCTTT. Amino acid sequence: CASSLNPRLNTEAFF.

This chain connects TRBV7-2 to TRBJ2-1, with D maybe TRBD2 (6 bases). V was cut by 5 bases and J by 9 bases, with 17 bases left in between. Germline V CDR1 and CDR2: SGHTA, FQGNSA. The CDR3 sequence is 14 residues long. The chain's CDR3 is CASSPHTSRGEQFF. CDR3 nucleotide sequence: TGTGCCAGCAGCCCGCACACTAGCCGTGGTGAGCAGTTCTTC.

The CDR3, as DNA: TGTGCCACCCGGGAGGACAGGGACCACGAGCAGTACTTC. Protein sequence: CATREDRDHEQYF. V gene TRBV15 combines with J gene TRBJ2-7; a weak D match, TRBD1 (8 bases). Trimming pared 8 bases from V and 5 bases from J, leaving 16 bases between. The germline V gene encodes CDR1 LNHNV and CDR2 YYDKDF (reference sequence). This CDR3 has 13 amino acids.

The count of this clone is one. The chain is built from TRBV7-2 and TRBJ2-7, with TRBD1 identical over 9 bases. The V and J ends lost 3 bases and 2 bases, in that order; junction bases with no gene match: 5. Germline CDR1 SGHTA, CDR2 FQGNSA. The CDR3 is 15 amino acids. The CDR3 region has the DNA TGTGCCAGCAGCTTTGGACAGGGGATCCCCTACGAGCAGTACTTC. It is translated as CASSFGQGIPYEQYF.

As to this clone: This specimen includes other DNA sequences encoding the same CDR3. The chain is built from TRBV27 and TRBJ1-1; D possibly corresponds to TRBD1 (6 bases). CDR1 and CDR2 from the germline V gene are MNHEY and SMNVEV (reference sequence). The V gene lost 4 bases and the J gene lost 3 bases, with 9 bases spanning the gap. The CDR3 is made up of 13 amino acids. The chain's CDR3 is CASSSQGYTEAFF. Written as DNA, the CDR3 is TGTGCCAGCAGTTCGCAGGGGTACACTGAAGCTTTCTTT.

This chain uses TRBV5-1 with TRBJ1-1; 7 bases match TRBD1. V lost 1 base, J lost 0 bases, and 3 bases stayed unmatched. The CDR3 sequence is 15 residues long. Germline CDR1 SGHRS, CDR2 YFSETQ. CDR3 amino acids: CASSLPQGVNTEAFF. DNA of the CDR3: TGCGCCAGCAGCTTGCCCCAGGGGGTGAACACTGAAGCTTTCTTT.

The rearrangement uses TRBV27 and TRBJ2-7, with D maybe TRBD1 (6 bases). Germline lookup yields CDR1 MNHEY and CDR2 SMNVEV (reference sequence). V lost 5 bases, J lost 6 bases, and 17 bases lay in between. The CDR3 contains 14 residues. DNA for the CDR3: TGTGCCAGCAGTCTTACCGGGACAATTGGCGAGCAGTACTTC. Protein sequence: CASSLTGTIGEQYF.

The chain joins TRBV19 to TRBJ2-2; TRBD1 matches at 10 bases. The trim removed 9 bases at V and 5 bases at J, leaving 6 bases unmatched. Germline CDR1 and CDR2: LNHDA and SQIVND (reference sequence). CDR3 length: 14 amino acids. In DNA form, the CDR3 reads TGTGCCAGCCGCAGGACAGGGGGGACCGGGGAGCTGTTTTTT. Translating it yields CASRRTGGTGELFF.

This clone has a single count. The V and J genes are TRBV5-1 and TRBJ1-4, with D possibly TRBD1 on 6 matching bases. Germline V CDR1 and CDR2: SGHRS, YFSETQ. The CDR3 covers 13 residues. The V end lost 4 bases, the J end lost 8 bases, and 12 bases lay between the germline ends. The CDR3 DNA reads TGCGCCAGCAGCCAGGGGAGCCGAGAAAAACTGTTTTTT. It is translated as CASSQGSREKLFF.

The chain uses TRBV28 and TRBJ2-2, with a tentative D call TRBD1 (5 bases). CDR3 length: 17 amino acids. Germline V gives CDR1 MDHEN, CDR2 SYDVKM. V was cut by 4 bases and J by 0 bases, with 15 bases left in between. The CDR3 nucleotides read TGTGCCAGCAGTTCCTACTTCAGGGCCGCGAACACCGGGGAGCTGTTTTTT. Residues: CASSSYFRAANTGELFF.

V is TRBV5-1 and J is TRBJ2-7, with 8 bases aligning to TRBD1. Trimming at V came to 3 bases and at J to 3 bases, leaving 5 bases not matched to a gene. Germline CDR1 and CDR2: SGHRS and YFSETQ. CDR3 length: 14 residues. The CDR3 here is CASSSQGEGYEQYF. DNA of the CDR3: TGCGCCAGCAGCTCACAGGGGGAAGGCTACGAGCAGTACTTC.

This clone was seen a single time. Within the sample, other DNA sequences also encode this same CDR3. The CDR3 here is CASSPTVNTEAFF. The CDR3, as DNA: TGTGCCAGCAGTCCCACAGTGAACACTGAAGCTTTCTTT. The V gene is TRBV7-2, the J gene TRBJ1-1; no definite D call. V dropped 6 bases and J dropped 0 bases, with 8 bases sitting between them. This CDR3 region has 13 residues. CDR1 is SGHTA and CDR2 is FQGNSA in the germline V gene.

V gene TRBV29-1 combines with J gene TRBJ2-5, with TRBD1 matching 9 bases. The V and J ends lost 8 bases and 2 bases, in that order; junction bases with no gene match: 6. CDR1 is SQVTM, CDR2 ANQGSEA, per germline. The CDR3 length is 13 residues. This chain's CDR3 is CSYSGTGQETQYF. The CDR3 DNA follows: TGCAGCTATTCGGGGACAGGGCAAGAGACCCAGTACTTC.

The V call is TRBV2, the J call TRBJ2-5; a weak D match, TRBD1 (5 bases). Per the germline V gene, CDR1 is SNHLY and CDR2 is FYNNEI. The V and J ends lost 3 bases and 2 bases respectively, with 10 bases between them. The CDR3 runs to 14 residues. CDR3 DNA sequence: TGTGCCAGCAGTGAGTGGGCAGGGCAAGAGACCCAGTACTTC. It codes for CASSEWAGQETQYF.

V and J are TRBV6-5 and TRBJ2-1; TRBD1 aligns across 10 bases. Looked up from germline, CDR1 is MNHEY and CDR2 is SVGAGI. With V trimmed by 6 bases and J by 4 bases, 6 bases remained unmatched. The CDR3 consists of 15 residues. CDR3 amino acids: CASSAGQGSYNEQFF. The CDR3 DNA sequence: TGTGCCAGCAGCGCGGGACAGGGGTCGTACAATGAGCAGTTCTTC.

The chain links TRBV18 to TRBJ1-1; no reliable D call. CDR1 is KGHSH and CDR2 is LQKENI in the germline V gene. Trimming cost V 3 bases and J 4 bases, with 9 bases left between them. This CDR3 is built from 13 residues. In DNA, the CDR3 is TGTGCCAGCTCACCTCAAACAGTCACTGAAGCTTTCTTT. Its translation is CASSPQTVTEAFF. The full variable domain, completed using reference TRBV18 and TRBJ1-1, is NAGVMQNPRHLVRRRGQEARLRCSPMKGHSHVYWYRQLPEEGLKFMVYLQKENIIDESGMPKERFSAEFPKEGPSILRIQQVVRGDSAAYFCASSPQTVTEAFFGQGTRLTVV.

This clone has only one observation. This chain links TRBV7-9 with TRBJ2-2, with TRBD1 as a possible D gene (5 bases). Per the germline V gene, CDR1 is SEHNR and CDR2 is FQNEAQ (reference sequence). Between the trimmed V and J ends, which lost 5 bases and 3 bases, there was a span of 16 bases. The CDR3 has 16 amino acids. CDR3 bases: TGTGCCAGCAGCCCTAGGGGCAGGTGGGACACCGGGGAGCTGTTTTTT. Protein product: CASSPRGRWDTGELFF.

The rearrangement joins TRBV27 to TRBJ1-2; D remains unclear. Germline V gives CDR1 MNHEY, CDR2 SMNVEV (reference sequence). This CDR3 contains 12 residues. V was shortened by 7 bases and J by 8 bases, with 14 bases between the two germline ends. CDR3 residues: CASTDNGGGYTF. The CDR3 nucleotides read TGTGCCAGCACCGACAACGGTGGCGGCTACACCTTC.

The V gene is TRBV5-6, the J gene TRBJ1-1; 11 nucleotides align to TRBD1. J gave up 6 bases and V 4 bases, and 2 bases lay outside the gene matches. There are 13 residues in the CDR3. CDR1 is SGHDT, CDR2 YYEEEE, per germline. For the CDR3, the DNA is TGTGCCAGCAGCGGGGACAGGGGGGCTGAAGCTTTCTTT. Amino acids: CASSGDRGAEAFF.

The CDR3 DNA sequence: TGTGCCAGCAGTGACTGGGGGGGAACCAGCACAGATACGCAGTATTTT. Amino acid sequence: CASSDWGGTSTDTQYF. This rearrangement joins TRBV6-4 to TRBJ2-3, with 7 nucleotides matching TRBD2. V shed 1 base, J shed 0 bases, and the junction held 4 bases outside the gene matches. The CDR3 is 16 residues long. Germline lookup yields CDR1 MRHNA and CDR2 SNTAGT.

The chain links TRBV11-1 to TRBJ1-5; 9 bases fit TRBD1. This CDR3 has 14 amino acids. V lost 5 bases to trimming and J lost 4 bases; unmatched junction nucleotides: 3. Germline V gives CDR1 SGHAT, CDR2 FQDESV (reference sequence). CDR3 sequence (DNA): TGTGCCAGCAGCACCGGGACAGGGAATCAGCCCCAGCATTTT. It yields the protein CASSTGTGNQPQHF.

The chain links TRBV5-1 to TRBJ2-1; D perhaps matches TRBD2 (7 bases). V was shortened by 2 bases and J by 3 bases, with 12 bases between the two germline ends. Germline CDR1 is SGHRS and CDR2 is YFSETQ. CDR3 length: 15 residues. The CDR3 nucleotides read TGCGCCAGCAGCTTATGGGGGGGCATCTACAATGAGCAGTTCTTC. Translated, it gives CASSLWGGIYNEQFF.

This chain uses TRBV7-3 with TRBJ2-2; 10 bases are shared with TRBD1. Germline CDR1 SGHTA, CDR2 FQGTGA. This CDR3 region has 17 residues. J gave up 3 bases and V 7 bases, and 11 bases lay outside the gene matches. CDR3 sequence: CASTLFGTGVYTGELFF. Here the CDR3 DNA reads TGTGCCAGCACCTTGTTCGGGACAGGGGTATACACCGGGGAGCTGTTTTTT. The complete variable domain, with remaining parts taken from reference TRBV7-3 and TRBJ2-2, reads GAGVSQTPSNKVTEKGKYVELRCDPISGHTALYWYRQSLGQGPEFLIYFQGTGAADDSGLPNDRFFAVRPEGSVSTLKIQRTERGDSAVYLCASTLFGTGVYTGELFFGEGSRLTVL.

V gene TRBV7-6 combines with J gene TRBJ2-1; D possibly corresponds to TRBD2 (5 bases). V was pared by 6 bases and J by 6 bases, with 12 bases between. The CDR3 covers 13 residues. The germline CDR1 and CDR2 sequences are SGHVS and FNYEAQ. CDR3 sequence: CASSGGGGNEQFF. CDR3 coding DNA: TGTGCCAGCAGTGGCGGTGGAGGCAATGAGCAGTTCTTC.